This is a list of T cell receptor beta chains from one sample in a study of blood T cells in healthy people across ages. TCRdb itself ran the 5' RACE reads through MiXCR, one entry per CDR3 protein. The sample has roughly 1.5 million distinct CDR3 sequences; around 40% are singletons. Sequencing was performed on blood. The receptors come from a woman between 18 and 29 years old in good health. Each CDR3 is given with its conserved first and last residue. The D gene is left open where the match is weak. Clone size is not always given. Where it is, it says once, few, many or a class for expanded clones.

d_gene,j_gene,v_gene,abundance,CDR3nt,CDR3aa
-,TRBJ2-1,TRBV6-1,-,TGTGCCAGCATTGGCTACATCCACTACAATGAGCAGTTCTTC,CASIGYIHYNEQFF
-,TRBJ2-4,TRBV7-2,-,TGTGCCAGCAGCTTTGAAGGGATGGGGGACATTCAGTACTTC,CASSFEGMGDIQYF
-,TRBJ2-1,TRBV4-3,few,TGCGCCAGCAGCCAAGATGGTCCCTACAATGAGCAGTTCTTC,CASSQDGPYNEQFF
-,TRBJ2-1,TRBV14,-,TGTGCTAGCAGCCAAGCCGAGCAAGAGACCCAGTTCTTC,CASSQAEQETQFF
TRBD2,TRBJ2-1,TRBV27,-,TGTGCCAGCAGTTTACCTACGGGAGGGTCATCCGGTGAGCAGTTCTTC,CASSLPTGGSSGEQFF
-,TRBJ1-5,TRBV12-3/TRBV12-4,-,TGTGCCAGCACCGTCGGTGCCGCAATCAATCAGCCCCAGCATTTT,CASTVGAAINQPQHF
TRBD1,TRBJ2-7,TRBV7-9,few,TGTGCCAGCAGCCAACAAGCCGGGACAGGGGGCGGCGAGCAGTACTTC,CASSQQAGTGGGEQYF
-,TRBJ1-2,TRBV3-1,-,TGTGCCAGCAGCCAGGGGAGATACCTCTCCTATGGCTACACCTTC,CASSQGRYLSYGYTF
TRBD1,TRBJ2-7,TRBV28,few,TGTGCCAGCAAGGACAGGGAATACTACGAGCAGTACTTC,CASKDREYYEQYF
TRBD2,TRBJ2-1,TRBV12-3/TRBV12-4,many,TGTGCCAGCGGGACTAGAGTGAGTAATGAGCAGTTCTTC,CASGTRVSNEQFF
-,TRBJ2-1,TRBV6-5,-,TGTGCCAGCAGAGGAAACAGAGAGCAGTTCTTC,CASRGNREQFF
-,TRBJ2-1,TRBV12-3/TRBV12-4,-,TGTGCCAGCAGTCGGGAGAACGACAATGAGCAGTTCTTC,CASSRENDNEQFF
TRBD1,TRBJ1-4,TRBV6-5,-,TGTGCCAGCAGGACAGGGAGCGCAAAACTGTTTTTT,CASRTGSAKLFF
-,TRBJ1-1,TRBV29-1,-,TGCAGCGTTGTTCTTAGGAAGGGCACTGAAGCTTTCTTT,CSVVLRKGTEAFF
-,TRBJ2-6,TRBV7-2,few,TGTGCCAGCAGCTTAGGGCCCCTTGGGGCCAACGTCCTGACTTTC,CASSLGPLGANVLTF
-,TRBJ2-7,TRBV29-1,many,TGCAGCGTTGATGTTGGACAACACTACGAGCAGTACTTC,CSVDVGQHYEQYF
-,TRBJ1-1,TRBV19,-,TGTGCCAGTAGTATCTCCCCCATTGAAGCTTTCTTT,CASSISPIEAFF
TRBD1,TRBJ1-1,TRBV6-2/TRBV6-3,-,TGTGCCAGCAGTCCGATCGACAGGGTGAACACTGAAGCTTTCTTT,CASSPIDRVNTEAFF
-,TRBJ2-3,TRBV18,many,TGTGCCAGCTCACCACCTAGTTCTAAAACAGATACGCAGTATTTT,CASSPPSSKTDTQYF
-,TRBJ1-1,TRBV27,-,TGTGCCAGCCTACCGGGGGGGGGCATCAACACTGAAGCTTTCTTT,CASLPGGGINTEAFF
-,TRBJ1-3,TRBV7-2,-,TGTGCCAGCAGCTTTACCCAGGACTCTGGAAACACCATATATTTT,CASSFTQDSGNTIYF
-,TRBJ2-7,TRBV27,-,TGTGCCAGCAGTTCTCGCTTCTCCTACGAGCAGTACTTC,CASSSRFSYEQYF
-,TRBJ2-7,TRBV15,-,TGTGCCACCGGAGGCAGGGAGTCCTACGAGCAGTACTTC,CATGGRESYEQYF
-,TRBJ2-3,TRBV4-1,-,TGCGCCAGCAGCCAAACTGGACGGACTACAGATACGCAGTATTTT,CASSQTGRTTDTQYF
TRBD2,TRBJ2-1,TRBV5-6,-,TGTGCCAGCAGCTTCGGGGATAGTCGAGAGCGGGGTCAGGAGTTCTTC,CASSFGDSRERGQEFF
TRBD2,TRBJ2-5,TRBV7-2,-,TGTGCCAGCTCCGAACTAGCGGGAACTACCGTCGGGCAGTACTTC,CASSELAGTTVGQYF
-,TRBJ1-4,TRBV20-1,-,TGCAGTGCTAGAGATCGGAGGGCTGGGGGGTTTTTT,CSARDRRAGGFF
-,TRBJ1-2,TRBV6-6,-,TGTGCCAGCAGTTTCCTACCGAGTAACAATGGCTACACCTTC,CASSFLPSNNGYTF
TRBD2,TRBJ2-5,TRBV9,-,TGTGCCAGCAGCCCCCCTAGCGGGGGCCAAGAGACCCAGTACTTC,CASSPPSGGQETQYF
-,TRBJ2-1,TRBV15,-,TGTGCCACCAGCAAAACAGATGTCTACAATGAGCAGTTCTTC,CATSKTDVYNEQFF
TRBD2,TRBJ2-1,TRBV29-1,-,TGCAGCTCCAGTAGCGGGTCCAGCTCCTACAATGAGCAGTTCTTC,CSSSSGSSSYNEQFF
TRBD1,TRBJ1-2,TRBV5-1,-,TGCGCCAGCAGCAGAGAAATACAGGGGAGCTACACCTTC,CASSREIQGSYTF
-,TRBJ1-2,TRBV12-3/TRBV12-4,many,TGTGCCAGCAGTTTACCTTTTCCAGGGGTCGGCTACACCTTC,CASSLPFPGVGYTF
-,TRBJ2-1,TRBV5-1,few,TGCGCCAGCAGCTTGGACGAGGGTTCCTACAATGAGCAGTTCTTC,CASSLDEGSYNEQFF
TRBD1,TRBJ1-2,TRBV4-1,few,TGCGCCAGCAGCCATGAGATAGGGAGGAGGGGGCCCCAACCTAACTATGGCTACACCTTC,CASSHEIGRRGPQPNYGYTF
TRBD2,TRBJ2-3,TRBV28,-,TGTGCCAGCAGTCTAAGACTAGCGGAGCACACAGATACGCAGTATTTT,CASSLRLAEHTDTQYF
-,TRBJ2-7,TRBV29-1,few,TGCAGCGTTGGGGACACATACGAGCAGTACTTC,CSVGDTYEQYF
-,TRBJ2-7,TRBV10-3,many,TGTGCCATCAGTGAAGGGTCCTACGAGCAGTACTTC,CAISEGSYEQYF
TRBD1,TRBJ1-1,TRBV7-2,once,TGTGCCAGCAGCTTAGAATGGGCAGGGGGGAGATGGACTGAAGCTTTCTTT,CASSLEWAGGRWTEAFF
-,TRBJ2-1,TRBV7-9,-,TGTGCCAGCAGCTTAGCGGTAGGGCCTAGCGAAAATGAGCAGTTCTTC,CASSLAVGPSENEQFF
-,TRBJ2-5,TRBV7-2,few,TGTGCCAGCACCCCAAGGGGGTCCTCCTACAATGAGCAGTACTTC,CASTPRGSSYNEQYF
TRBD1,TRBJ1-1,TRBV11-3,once,TGTGCCAGCAGCCCTTTTTACAGGGGCGCGAACACTGAAGCTTTCTTT,CASSPFYRGANTEAFF
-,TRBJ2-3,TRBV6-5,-,TGTGCCAGCAGTCCGGTGGGGCAGGGCACAGATACGCAGTATTTT,CASSPVGQGTDTQYF
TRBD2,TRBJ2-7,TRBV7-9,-,TGTGCCAGCAGGCAGGCTAGCGGGAAGAACGAGCAGTACTTC,CASRQASGKNEQYF
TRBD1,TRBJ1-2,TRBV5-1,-,TGCGCCAGCAGCTTGGGGTTGACGGACAGGGGAAAGAACTATGGCTACACCTTC,CASSLGLTDRGKNYGYTF
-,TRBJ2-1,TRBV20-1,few,TGCAGTGCTAGAGGACTCAGAGTCTACAATGAGCAGTTCTTC,CSARGLRVYNEQFF
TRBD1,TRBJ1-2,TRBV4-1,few,TGCGCCAGCAGCCAAGATGTCCCAGGGGGCTATGGCTACACCTTC,CASSQDVPGGYGYTF
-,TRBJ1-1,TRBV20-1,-,TGCAGTGCTAGACCATACGGACGTAACACTGAAGCTTTCTTT,CSARPYGRNTEAFF
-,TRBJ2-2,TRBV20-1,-,TGCAGTGCTAGAGAAAGGGGAGGGGGGTCCACCGGGGAGCTGTTTTTT,CSARERGGGSTGELFF
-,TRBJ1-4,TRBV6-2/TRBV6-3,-,TGTGCCAGCAGCATACAGGGATTCAATGAAAAACTGTTTTTT,CASSIQGFNEKLFF
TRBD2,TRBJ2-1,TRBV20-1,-,TGCAGTGCAGCTGACAGGCCCCGAGGGACTAGCTGGTACAATGAGCAGTTCTTC,CSAADRPRGTSWYNEQFF
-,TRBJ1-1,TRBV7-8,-,TGTGCCAGCAGCTTCCTCGGCGGACCTGTAGCTTTCTTT,CASSFLGGPVAFF
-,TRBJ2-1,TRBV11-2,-,TGTGCCAGCAGCTCCAACCTCACCTACAATGAGCAGTTCTTC,CASSSNLTYNEQFF